The 10 T cell receptor beta chains listed next were all sequenced from one sample in a study of shared clonotypes between healthy human individuals (TCRdb year 2020). Libraries were made using the immunoSEQ multiplex PCR assay. TCRdb provides this immuneACCESS table in a form limited to in-frame rearrangements. Some clones are lacking; in checked studies, under half of them reflect an unresolved V gene, and why the rest are absent is not known. The sample table lists a few million clones, approximately 96% of them with a count of one. The biggest ten clones account for more than 0.1% of the sample. Input material: naive CD4+ T cells sorted from blood. The sample's cell subset or site label, in plain terms: CD45RA+ positively selected. Receptors originate from a man younger than 30 in good health.

CDR3 region: CAISGNGFYGYTF. CDR3 coding DNA: TGTGCCATCAGTGGAAACGGCTTCTATGGCTACACCTTC. The V and J genes are TRBV10-3 and TRBJ1-2; D ambiguous. V lost 4 bases and J 4 bases, leaving 10 bases between the germline ends. The CDR3 is 13 residues long. The germline gives CDR1 ENHRY, CDR2 SYGVKD.

The V and J genes are TRBV10-3 and TRBJ1-2, with TRBD1 identical over 11 bases. V trimming: 4 bases; J trimming: 12 bases; junction bases outside the gene matches: 10. The CDR3 runs to 14 residues. The germline V gene encodes CDR1 ENHRY and CDR2 SYGVKD. The CDR3 loop is CAISVGDRGSSDTF. The CDR3 coding sequence is TGTGCCATCAGTGTCGGGGACAGGGGGTCATCGGACACCTTC.

The V and J genes are TRBV6-5 and TRBJ2-1, with TRBD1 matching 8 bases. Germline trimming cut 4 bases from V and 4 bases from J; bases unmatched to any gene: 9. The germline gives CDR1 MNHEY, CDR2 SVGAGI. The CDR3 contains 16 residues. CDR3: CASSFIDRGVYNEQFF. CDR3 DNA sequence: TGTGCCAGCAGTTTCATCGACAGGGGAGTGTACAATGAGCAGTTCTTC.

This clone was observed a single time. The chain carries TRBV7-8 and TRBJ2-7, with D possibly being TRBD2 (5 bases). CDR1 is SGHVS and CDR2 is FQNEAQ in the germline V gene. Trimming shortened V by 5 bases and J by 2 bases, and 16 bases separated the two germline ends. This CDR3 has 15 amino acids. The CDR3 bases are TGTGCCAGCAGCCCTTACCTCGGGGAGACCTACGAGCAGTACTTC. Translated: CASSPYLGETYEQYF. Together with reference TRBV7-8 and TRBJ2-7, the CDR3 gives the full variable domain: GAGVSQSPRYKVAKRGQDVALRCDPISGHVSLFWYQQALGQGPEFLTYFQNEAQLDKSGLPSDRFFAERPEGSVSTLKIQRTQQEDSAVYLCASSPYLGETYEQYFGPGTRLTVT.

The chain combines TRBV5-4 with TRBJ1-6; D gene uncertain. The CDR3 runs to 14 residues. V lost 4 bases to trimming and J lost 7 bases, with 12 bases between them. Germline lookup yields CDR1 SGHNT and CDR2 YYREEE (reference sequence). This CDR3 is CASSPGLLNSPLHF. CDR3 nucleotides: TGTGCCAGCAGCCCCGGGCTGCTAAATTCACCCCTCCACTTT.

A few counts support this clone. The rearrangement links TRBV30 to TRBJ2-2; 13 bases are shared with TRBD2. This CDR3 has 15 residues. Germline trimming cut 2 bases from V and 7 bases from J; bases unmatched to any gene: 4. Germline values: CDR1 GTSNPN, CDR2 SVGIG (reference sequence). This chain's CDR3 is CAWSRTSGSHGELFF. The CDR3 DNA follows: TGTGCCTGGAGTAGGACTAGCGGGAGTCACGGGGAGCTGTTTTTT.

Worth noting for this clone: The same CDR3 arises from other DNA sequences in this sample as well. The chain is built from TRBV7-2 and TRBJ2-6, with no clear D. The germline V and J ends were trimmed by 3 bases and 4 bases, with 7 bases remaining between them. CDR3 length: 14 residues. Per the germline V gene, CDR1 is SGHTA and CDR2 is FQGNSA. This CDR3 is CASSLSSGANVLTF. In DNA, the CDR3 is TGTGCCAGCAGCTTGAGTTCAGGGGCCAACGTCCTGACTTTC.

V and J are TRBV30 and TRBJ2-1; the D is unclear. Trimming took 0 bases from V and 7 from J, leaving 10 bases between them. The CDR3 contains 13 residues. The germline V gene has CDR1 GTSNPN and CDR2 SVGIG (reference sequence). In nucleotides, the CDR3 is TGTGCCTGGAGTGTGAGGCCATGGAATGAGCAGTTCTTC. This translates into CAWSVRPWNEQFF.

The CDR3, as DNA: TGTGCCAGCAGTGAACGACGGATGAACACTGAAGCTTTCTTT. It is translated as CASSERRMNTEAFF. The chain has TRBV2 and TRBJ1-1, with no clear D. The CDR3 runs to 14 residues. Germline CDR1 SNHLY, CDR2 FYNNEI. The V gene lost 2 bases and the J gene lost 0 bases, with 7 bases spanning the gap.

This chain joins TRBV2 and TRBJ1-4, with TRBD1 matching over 8 bases. In germline, CDR1 is SNHLY, CDR2 FYNNEI. The CDR3 sequence is 14 residues long. V dropped 7 bases and J dropped 7; count of bases not matched to a gene: 8. CDR3 DNA: TGTGCCAGCATTTCCGACAGGGGAGGTGAAAAACTGTTTTTT. It translates to CASISDRGGEKLFF.